This TCR beta chain originates from a study of T-cell memory formation after mild COVID-19. Notes on the study in general: Clones that contracted clustered mainly in CM and EM if CD4+ and in EMRA if CD8+. Prior to infection, memory already included some responding clones, suggesting cross-reactive memory joined.

This clonotype has a handful of counts. Its specificity is not known. It was 5'RACE with constant-segment primers that produced the TCR alpha and TCR beta cDNA libraries, which carried sample barcodes and UMIs. One entry per CDR3 protein, called by TCRdb with MiXCR from the 5' RACE reads. Of about 350,000 distinct CDR3 sequences in the sample, around an eighth were seen once. CDR1 and CDR2 (germline): SNHLY, FYNNEI. V gave up 8 bases and J gave up 3 bases; unmatched junction bases: 7. The CDR3 contains 14 residues. Source material: PBMCs or a T cell subset sorted from them (not recorded which). The clonotype comes from a man in his late teens or twenties who had mild COVID-19 (a few samples of this study predate the infection). Cell type and time point are not known. The chain is built from TRBV2 and TRBJ2-1, with 7 bases aligning to TRBD1. In DNA form, the CDR3 reads TGTGCCAGCGGCCCGGGACAGAGCTACAATGAGCAGTTCTTC. Its translation is CASGPGQSYNEQFF.